This T cell receptor (beta chain) was documented in a study of blood T cell repertoires in COVID-19. Study in general: The United States, Italy and Spain were the sources of the acute and convalescent COVID-19 samples.

The CDR3 is made up of 16 amino acids. J gave up 6 bases and V 3 bases, and 5 bases lay outside the gene matches. Per germline, CDR1 KGHDR and CDR2 SFDVKD. Generated by immunoSEQ multiplex PCR, the TCRdb table keeps only in-frame clones and is missing some. Here the sample spans about 180,000 clones, 88% being singletons. The sequence came from a woman in her late teens or twenties who had recovered from COVID-19. Input material: PBMCs or T cells enriched from blood (not recorded which). The chain recombines TRBV24-1 with TRBJ2-1; 12 bases match TRBD1. The CDR3 bases are TGTGCCACCAGTGATAGGGGACAGGGGGCGATCAATGAGCAGTTCTTC. This translates into CATSDRGQGAINEQFF.